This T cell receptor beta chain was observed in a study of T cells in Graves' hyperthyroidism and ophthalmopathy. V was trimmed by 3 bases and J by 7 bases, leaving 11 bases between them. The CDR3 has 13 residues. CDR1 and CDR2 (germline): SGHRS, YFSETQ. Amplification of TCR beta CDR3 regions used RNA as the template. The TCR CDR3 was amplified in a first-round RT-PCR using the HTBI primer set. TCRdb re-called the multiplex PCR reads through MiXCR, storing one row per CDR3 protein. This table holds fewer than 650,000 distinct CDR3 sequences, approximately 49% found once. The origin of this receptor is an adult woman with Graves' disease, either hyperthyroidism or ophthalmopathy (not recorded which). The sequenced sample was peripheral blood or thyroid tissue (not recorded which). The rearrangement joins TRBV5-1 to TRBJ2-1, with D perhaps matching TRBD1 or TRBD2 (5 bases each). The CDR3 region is CASSSNGGNEQFF. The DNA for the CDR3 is TGCGCCAGCAGCTCAAATGGGGGTAATGAGCAGTTCTTC.